Listed below are T cell receptor beta chains from one sample, sequenced in a study of T cell repertoires in cytomegalovirus infection. In TCRdb, the reads were re-called with MiXCR into one record per CDR3 protein. The sample carries roughly 760,000 distinct CDR3 sequences, 35% to 45% recorded once. Material for sequencing was PBMCs. Receptors originate from a human donor in good health (CMV status not recorded). Some clones in this sample may be carry-over from other donors' samples. Both conserved end residues are part of each CDR3. The order of the fields is J gene, V gene, D gene, clone size, CDR3 DNA, CDR3 protein. The D gene is left open where the match is weak. A clone size is listed for some rows: how often the clone was seen (once, few, many), or a class if it is expanded.

TRBJ2-2	TRBV5-4	.	once	TGTGCCAGCACCCCTACAGGATCAGGGGCCGGGGAGCTGTTTTTT	CASTPTGSGAGELFF
TRBJ1-5	TRBV20-1	.	.	TGCAGTGCTACCGGGACACTAAATCAGCCCCAGCATTTT	CSATGTLNQPQHF
TRBJ1-1	TRBV4-1	.	few	TGCGCCAGCAGCCAAGACAGGTCAGGGGTCGCTGAAGCTTTCTTT	CASSQDRSGVAEAFF
TRBJ2-7	TRBV11-3	.	many	TGTGCCAGCAGCTTAGACTCCGACACAGCCTACGAGCAGTACTTC	CASSLDSDTAYEQYF
TRBJ2-3	TRBV6-6	.	.	TGTGCCAGCAGTTACCGACAGAGCACAGATACGCAGTATTTT	CASSYRQSTDTQYF
TRBJ2-3	TRBV20-1	.	.	TGCAGTGTGGGGGGAGCAGATACGCAGTATTTT	CSVGGADTQYF
TRBJ1-5	TRBV19	TRBD1	few	TGTGCCAGTAGTCCCATTGACAGGGGAGAACAGCCCCAGCATTTT	CASSPIDRGEQPQHF
TRBJ1-1	TRBV12-3/TRBV12-4	.	.	TGTGCCAGCAGTTTTGGCCATTCGAACACTGAAGCTTTCTTT	CASSFGHSNTEAFF
TRBJ1-5	TRBV15	.	.	TGTGCCACCAGCAGGGGGAGGGGGTTGGGTCAGCCCCAGCATTTT	CATSRGRGLGQPQHF
TRBJ2-7	TRBV7-8	TRBD2	.	TGTGCCAGCAGACGGCGGGAGGACTACGAGCAGTACTTC	CASRRREDYEQYF
TRBJ2-3	TRBV28	.	.	TGTGCCAGCAGTTTAGCGGGGAAGGACGGAGATACGCAGTATTTT	CASSLAGKDGDTQYF
TRBJ2-5	TRBV5-1	TRBD2	.	TGCGCCAGCAGCGAGGGGACTAGCAGTGAGACCCAGTACTTC	CASSEGTSSETQYF
TRBJ2-1	TRBV20-1	TRBD2	.	TGCAGTGCTACCCCGACTAGCGAGCACTACAATGAGCAGTTCTTC	CSATPTSEHYNEQFF
TRBJ1-5	TRBV20-1	.	.	TGCAGTGCTAGAGGGGATGACAGTTATCAGCCCCAGCATTTT	CSARGDDSYQPQHF
TRBJ1-4	TRBV4-1	.	few	TGCGCCAGCAGCCAAAGGATATCGGAACAGGTCGAGTTTTTT	CASSQRISEQVEFF
TRBJ2-7	TRBV2	.	.	TGTGCCAGCACCGCTTCAGGGGGAGGCTACGAGCCGTACTTC	CASTASGGGYEPYF
TRBJ2-3	TRBV6-4	TRBD2	.	TGTGCCAGCAGCCGGGACTACCAAACAGATACGCAGTATTTT	CASSRDYQTDTQYF
TRBJ1-1	TRBV19	.	once	TGTGCCAGTAGTATTCATGGGGCCACTGAAGCTTTCTTT	CASSIHGATEAFF
TRBJ2-7	TRBV12-3/TRBV12-4	.	many	TGTGCCAGCAGTTTGGGCTTGCCCGAGCAGTACTTC	CASSLGLPEQYF
TRBJ2-1	TRBV28	.	.	TGTGCCAGCAGTTTGGGGGGACAGCCTAACAATGAGCAGTTCTTC	CASSLGGQPNNEQFF
TRBJ2-2	TRBV5-4	.	.	TGTGCCAGCAGCTTGGGGGGGCGGGGTACGAACACCGGGGAGCTGTTTTTT	CASSLGGRGTNTGELFF
TRBJ2-1	TRBV5-1	TRBD2	.	TGCGCCAGCAGCCAAGGACTAGCGGGAGAAGCTGAGCAGTTCTTC	CASSQGLAGEAEQFF
TRBJ2-7	TRBV24-1	TRBD1	few	TGTGCCACCCGGGACAGGGTAAGCGACGAGCAGTACTTC	CATRDRVSDEQYF
TRBJ1-1	TRBV19	.	few	TGTGCCAGTAGTATAGGACGCCAGGGAGCTTTCTTT	CASSIGRQGAFF
TRBJ2-7	TRBV28	TRBD1	.	TGTGCCAGCAGTCCCCGGGACAGGCCTTCCTACGAGCATTACTTC	CASSPRDRPSYEHYF
TRBJ2-3	TRBV6-8	.	few	TGTGCCAGTTCCAGGGGGGATAGCACAGATACGCAGTATTTT	CASSRGDSTDTQYF
TRBJ2-3	TRBV7-2	TRBD2	.	TGTGCCAGCAGCGCTAGAGAGGGAGGGTCCACAGATACGCAGTATTTT	CASSAREGGSTDTQYF
TRBJ1-1	TRBV5-6	.	few	TGTGCCAGCAGCTTCGTTCGTAGGGCCGGCACTGAAGCTTTCTTT	CASSFVRRAGTEAFF
TRBJ2-3	TRBV11-2	TRBD2	.	TGTGCCAGCAGCTCGCTTGGGGAGCGGGGGACCTTGGATACGCAGTATTTT	CASSSLGERGTLDTQYF
TRBJ1-5	TRBV6-1	TRBD1	few	TGTGCCAGCAGAGGGACAGGTTCAGGGCCCCAGCATTTT	CASRGTGSGPQHF
TRBJ1-5	TRBV6-6	.	many	TGTGCCAGCAGTTACTCGGGGGCACGGAATCAGCCCCAGCATTTT	CASSYSGARNQPQHF
TRBJ2-3	TRBV12-3/TRBV12-4	.	.	TGTGCCAGCAGTTTTACCCCGGGCACAGATACGCAGTATTTT	CASSFTPGTDTQYF
TRBJ2-1	TRBV28	.	.	TGTGCCAGCAGTCCCCCGACAGGACACAATGAGCAGTTCTTC	CASSPPTGHNEQFF
TRBJ2-1	TRBV29-1	TRBD2	few	TGCAGCGTTCTCTCGCTAGCGGGGGTCAATGAGCAGTTCTTC	CSVLSLAGVNEQFF
TRBJ1-1	TRBV20-1	.	.	TGCAGTGCTCCGGGCGAGGCTTTCTTT	CSAPGEAFF
TRBJ2-3	TRBV6-8	TRBD1	.	TGTGCCAGCAGTCGACAGGGCGCAGATACGCAGTATTTT	CASSRQGADTQYF
TRBJ1-5	TRBV20-1	TRBD1	.	TGCAGTGCGGCGACAGGGGTACCCAGCAATCAGCCCCAGCATTTT	CSAATGVPSNQPQHF
TRBJ1-2	TRBV7-8	.	many	TGTGCCAGCAGCTCCCCTGTCGACGGAAACTATGGCTACACCTTC	CASSSPVDGNYGYTF
TRBJ1-1	TRBV18	TRBD1	few	TGTGCCAGCTCACCGCTGGGACAGGGTAAGATCACTGAAGCTTTCTTT	CASSPLGQGKITEAFF
TRBJ2-1	TRBV28	.	.	TGTGCCAGCAGGACAGTTCTGGCTTACAATGAGCAGTTCTTC	CASRTVLAYNEQFF